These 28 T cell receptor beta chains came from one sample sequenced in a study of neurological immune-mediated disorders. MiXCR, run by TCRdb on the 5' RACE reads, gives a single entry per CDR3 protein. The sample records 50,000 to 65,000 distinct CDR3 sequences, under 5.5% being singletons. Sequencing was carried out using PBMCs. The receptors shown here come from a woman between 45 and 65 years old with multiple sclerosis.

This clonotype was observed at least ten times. The CDR3 DNA reads TGTGCCAGCAGATACCACGGGACAGGGGAATCCTATGGCTACACCTTC. Its protein product is CASRYHGTGESYGYTF. The J gene is TRBJ1-2, the V gene TRBV5-5, with 10 bases fitting TRBD1. This CDR3 has 16 residues. Trimming took 5 bases from V and 4 from J; bases not matched to a gene: 11. The germline CDR1 and CDR2 sequences are SGHKS and YYEKEE (reference sequence).

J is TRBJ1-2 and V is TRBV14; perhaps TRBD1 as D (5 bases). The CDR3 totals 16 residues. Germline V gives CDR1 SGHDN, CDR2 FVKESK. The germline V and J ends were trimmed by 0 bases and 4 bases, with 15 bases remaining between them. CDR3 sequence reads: CASSQEGRAASYGYTF. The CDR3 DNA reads TGTGCCAGCAGCCAAGAGGGGCGGGCAGCAAGCTATGGCTACACCTTC.

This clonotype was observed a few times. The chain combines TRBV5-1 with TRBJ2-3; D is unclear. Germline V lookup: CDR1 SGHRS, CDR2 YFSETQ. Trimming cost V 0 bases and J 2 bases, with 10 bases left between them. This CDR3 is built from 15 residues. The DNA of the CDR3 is TGCGCCAGCAGCTTGGTAAATCCCACCACAGATACGCAGTATTTT. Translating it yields CASSLVNPTTDTQYF.

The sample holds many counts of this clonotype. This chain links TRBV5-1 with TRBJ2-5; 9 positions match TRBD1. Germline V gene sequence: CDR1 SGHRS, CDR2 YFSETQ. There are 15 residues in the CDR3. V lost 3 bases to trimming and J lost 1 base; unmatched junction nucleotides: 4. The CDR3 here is CASSSWTGVQETQYF. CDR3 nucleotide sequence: TGCGCCAGCAGCTCTTGGACAGGGGTCCAAGAGACCCAGTACTTC.

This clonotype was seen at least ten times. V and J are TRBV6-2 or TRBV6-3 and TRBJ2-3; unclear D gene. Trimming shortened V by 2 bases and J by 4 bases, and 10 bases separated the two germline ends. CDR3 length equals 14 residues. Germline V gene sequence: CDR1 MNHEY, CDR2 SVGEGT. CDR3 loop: CASSYTNLPDTQYF. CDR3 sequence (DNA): TGTGCCAGCAGTTACACAAACTTACCAGATACGCAGTATTTT.

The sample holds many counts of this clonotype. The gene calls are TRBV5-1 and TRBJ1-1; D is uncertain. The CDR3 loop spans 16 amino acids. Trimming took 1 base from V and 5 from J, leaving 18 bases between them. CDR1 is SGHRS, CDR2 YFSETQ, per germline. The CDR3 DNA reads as TGCGCCAGCAGCTTGCCCGAGGGCAGGTGGGAGACTGAAGCTTTCTTT. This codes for CASSLPEGRWETEAFF.

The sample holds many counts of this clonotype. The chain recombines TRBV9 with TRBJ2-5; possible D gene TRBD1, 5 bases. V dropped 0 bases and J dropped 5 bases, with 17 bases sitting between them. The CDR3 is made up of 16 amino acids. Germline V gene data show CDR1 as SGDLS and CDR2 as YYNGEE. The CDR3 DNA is TGTGCCAGCAGCGTAGGAACCAGGGTCGAGAGGGAGACCCAGTACTTC. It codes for CASSVGTRVERETQYF.

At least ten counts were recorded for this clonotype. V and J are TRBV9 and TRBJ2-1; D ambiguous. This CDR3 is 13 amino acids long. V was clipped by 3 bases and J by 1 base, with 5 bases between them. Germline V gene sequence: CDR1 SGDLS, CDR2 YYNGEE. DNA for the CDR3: TGTGCCAGCAGCGAGGGATCCTACAATGAGCAGTTCTTC. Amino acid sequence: CASSEGSYNEQFF.

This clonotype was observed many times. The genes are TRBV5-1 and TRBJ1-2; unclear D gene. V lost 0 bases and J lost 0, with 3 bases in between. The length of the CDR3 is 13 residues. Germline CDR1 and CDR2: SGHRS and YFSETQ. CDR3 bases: TGCGCCAGCAGCTTGGTTCCTAACTATGGCTACACCTTC. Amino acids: CASSLVPNYGYTF.

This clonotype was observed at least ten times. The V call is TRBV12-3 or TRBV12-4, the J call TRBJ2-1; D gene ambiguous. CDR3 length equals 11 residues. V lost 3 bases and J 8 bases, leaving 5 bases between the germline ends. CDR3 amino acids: CASSLFDEQFF. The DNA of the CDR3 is TGTGCCAGCAGTTTGTTCGATGAGCAGTTCTTC.

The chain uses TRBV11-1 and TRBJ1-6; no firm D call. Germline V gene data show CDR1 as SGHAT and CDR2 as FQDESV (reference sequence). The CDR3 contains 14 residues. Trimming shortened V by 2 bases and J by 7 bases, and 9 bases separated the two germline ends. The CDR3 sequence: CASSLRTANSPLHF. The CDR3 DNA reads TGTGCCAGCAGCTTACGGACGGCCAATTCACCCCTCCACTTT.

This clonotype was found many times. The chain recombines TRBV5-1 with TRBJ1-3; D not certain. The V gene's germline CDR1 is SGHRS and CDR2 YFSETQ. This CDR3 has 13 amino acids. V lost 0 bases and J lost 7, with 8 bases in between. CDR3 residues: CASSLAGENTIYF. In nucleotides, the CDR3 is TGCGCCAGCAGCTTGGCCGGGGAGAACACCATATATTTT.

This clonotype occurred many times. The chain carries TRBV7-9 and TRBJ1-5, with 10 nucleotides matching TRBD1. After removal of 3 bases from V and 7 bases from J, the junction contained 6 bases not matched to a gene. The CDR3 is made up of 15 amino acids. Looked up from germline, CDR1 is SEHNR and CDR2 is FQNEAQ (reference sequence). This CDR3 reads CASSFDRDRGQPQHF. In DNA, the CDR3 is TGTGCCAGCAGCTTCGACCGGGACAGGGGACAGCCCCAGCATTTT. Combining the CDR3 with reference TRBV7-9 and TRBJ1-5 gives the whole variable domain DTGVSQNPRHKITKRGQNVTFRCDPISEHNRLYWYRQTLGQGPEFLTYFQNEAQLEKSRLLSDRFSAERPKGSFSTLEIQRTEQGDSAMYLCASSFDRDRGQPQHFGDGTRLSIL.

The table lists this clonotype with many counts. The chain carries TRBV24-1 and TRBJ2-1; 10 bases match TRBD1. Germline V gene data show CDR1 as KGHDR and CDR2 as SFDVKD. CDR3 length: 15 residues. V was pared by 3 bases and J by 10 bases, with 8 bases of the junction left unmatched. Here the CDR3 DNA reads TGTGCCACCAGTGATCTAGGACAGGGGGTGCACGAGCAGTTCTTC. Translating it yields CATSDLGQGVHEQFF.

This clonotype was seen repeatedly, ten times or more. In DNA form, the CDR3 reads TGCAGCGTTGTGATAGGGTTGGGTGAGCAGTTCTTC. Translated, it gives CSVVIGLGEQFF. V gene TRBV29-1 combines with J gene TRBJ2-1; D not resolved. Germline-derived CDR1 and CDR2 are SQVTM and ANQGSEA. The CDR3 runs to 12 residues. V lost 4 bases and J 9 bases, leaving 13 bases between the germline ends.

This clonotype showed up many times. The CDR3 here is CASRLFRPSTDTQYF. In DNA, the CDR3 is TGTGCCAGCAGACTCTTTCGACCTAGCACAGATACGCAGTATTTT. The chain recombines TRBV28 with TRBJ2-3; D unresolved. Trimming left V 6 bases short and J 0 bases short, with 13 bases between. This CDR3 contains 15 residues. Germline loops: CDR1 MDHEN, CDR2 SYDVKM.

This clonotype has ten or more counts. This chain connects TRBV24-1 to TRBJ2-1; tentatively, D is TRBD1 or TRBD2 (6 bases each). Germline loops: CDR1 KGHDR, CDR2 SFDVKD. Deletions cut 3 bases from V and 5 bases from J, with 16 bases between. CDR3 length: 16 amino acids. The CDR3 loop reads CATSDPRDIADNEQFF. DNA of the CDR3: TGTGCCACCAGTGATCCGCGGGACATAGCTGACAATGAGCAGTTCTTC.

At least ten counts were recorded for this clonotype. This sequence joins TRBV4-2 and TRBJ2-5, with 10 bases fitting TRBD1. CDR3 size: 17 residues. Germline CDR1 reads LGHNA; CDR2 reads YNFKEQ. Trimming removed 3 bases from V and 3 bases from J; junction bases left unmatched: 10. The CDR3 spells CASSHSVAGTGEETQYF. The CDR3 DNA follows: TGTGCCAGCAGCCATTCTGTCGCCGGGACAGGGGAAGAGACCCAGTACTTC.

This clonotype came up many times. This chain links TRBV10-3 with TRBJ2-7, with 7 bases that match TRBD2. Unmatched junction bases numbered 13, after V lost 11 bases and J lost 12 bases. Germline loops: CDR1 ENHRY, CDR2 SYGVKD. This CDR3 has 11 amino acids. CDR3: CAVATSGGLYV. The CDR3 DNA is TGTGCCGTAGCTACCTCGGGGGGTCTGTACGTC.

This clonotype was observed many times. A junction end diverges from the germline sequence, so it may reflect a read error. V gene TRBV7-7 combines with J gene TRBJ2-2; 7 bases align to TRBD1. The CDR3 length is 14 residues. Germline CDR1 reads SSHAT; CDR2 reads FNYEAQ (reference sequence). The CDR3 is CASSYTGAGGELFF. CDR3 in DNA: TGTGCTAGCAGCTATACAGGGGCCGGCGGGGAGCTGTTTTTT.

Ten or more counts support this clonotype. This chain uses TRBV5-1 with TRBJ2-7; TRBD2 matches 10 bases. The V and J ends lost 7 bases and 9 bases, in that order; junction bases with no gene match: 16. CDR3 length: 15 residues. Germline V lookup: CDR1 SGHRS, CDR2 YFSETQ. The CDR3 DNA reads TGCGCCAGCGGACCCCTCGGGCTAGCGGGAGATCCGCAGTACTTC. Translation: CASGPLGLAGDPQYF. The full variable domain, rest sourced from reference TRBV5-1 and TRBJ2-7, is KAGVTQTPRYLIKTRGQQVTLSCSPISGHRSVSWYQQTPGQGLQFLFEYFSETQRNKGNFPGRFSGRQFSNSRSEMNVSTLELGDSALYLCASGPLGLAGDPQYFGPGTRLTVT.

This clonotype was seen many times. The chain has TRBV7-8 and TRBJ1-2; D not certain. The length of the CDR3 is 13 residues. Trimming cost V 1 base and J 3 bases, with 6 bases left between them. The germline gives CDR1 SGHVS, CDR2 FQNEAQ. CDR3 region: CASSLEAHYGYTF. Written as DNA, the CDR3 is TGTGCCAGCAGCTTAGAGGCGCACTATGGCTACACCTTC.

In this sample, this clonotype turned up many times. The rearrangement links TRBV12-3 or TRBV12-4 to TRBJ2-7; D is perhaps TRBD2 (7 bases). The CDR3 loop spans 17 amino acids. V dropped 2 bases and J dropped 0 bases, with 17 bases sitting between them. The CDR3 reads CASSLRFRGGLSYEQYF. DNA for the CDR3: TGTGCCAGCAGTTTACGGTTTAGGGGGGGCCTCTCCTACGAGCAGTACTTC.

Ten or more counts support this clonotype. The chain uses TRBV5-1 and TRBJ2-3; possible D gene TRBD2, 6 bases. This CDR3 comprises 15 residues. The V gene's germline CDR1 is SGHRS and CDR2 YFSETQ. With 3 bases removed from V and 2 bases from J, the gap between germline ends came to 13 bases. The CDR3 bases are TGCGCCAGCAGCTCCGGGGGATTCTACACAGATACGCAGTATTTT. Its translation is CASSSGGFYTDTQYF.

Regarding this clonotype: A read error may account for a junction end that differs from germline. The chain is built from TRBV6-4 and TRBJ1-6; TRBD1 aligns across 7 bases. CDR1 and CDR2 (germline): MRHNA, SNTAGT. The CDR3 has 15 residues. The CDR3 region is CANQRGRSGNSPLNF. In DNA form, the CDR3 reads TGTGCCAACCAGAGGGGGCGCTCCGGAAATTCACCCCTCAACTTT.

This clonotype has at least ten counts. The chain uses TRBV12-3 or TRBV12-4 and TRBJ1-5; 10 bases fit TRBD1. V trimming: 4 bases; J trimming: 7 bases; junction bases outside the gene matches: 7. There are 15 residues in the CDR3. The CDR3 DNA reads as TGTGCCAGCAGTTCCGGGACAGGGGACGGACAGCCCCAGCATTTT. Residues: CASSSGTGDGQPQHF.

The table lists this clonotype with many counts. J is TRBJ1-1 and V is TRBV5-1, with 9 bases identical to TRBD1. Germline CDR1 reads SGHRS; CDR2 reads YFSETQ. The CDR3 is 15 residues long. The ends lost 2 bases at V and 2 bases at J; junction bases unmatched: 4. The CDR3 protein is CASSFLDRGNTEAFF. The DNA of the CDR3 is TGCGCCAGCAGCTTTTTGGACAGGGGAAACACTGAAGCTTTCTTT. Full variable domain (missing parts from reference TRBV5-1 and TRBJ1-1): KAGVTQTPRYLIKTRGQQVTLSCSPISGHRSVSWYQQTPGQGLQFLFEYFSETQRNKGNFPGRFSGRQFSNSRSEMNVSTLELGDSALYLCASSFLDRGNTEAFFGQGTRLTVV.

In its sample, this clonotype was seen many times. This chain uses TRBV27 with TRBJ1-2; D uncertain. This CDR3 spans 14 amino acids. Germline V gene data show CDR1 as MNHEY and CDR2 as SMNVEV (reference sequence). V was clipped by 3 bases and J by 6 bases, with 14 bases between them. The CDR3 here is CASSFFGGLDGYTF. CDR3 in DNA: TGTGCCAGCAGTTTCTTCGGAGGGTTGGATGGCTACACCTTC.